This T cell receptor (beta chain) was recovered during a study of human T cells and chemical hapten exposure (dated by TCRdb to the early 2020s). About the investigation overall: For sensitization, 2% DPC in acetone was applied to a 2 cm by 2 cm area of upper inner arm skin. Patients additionally received weekly therapeutic DPC doses to the scalp throughout the roughly 25-week study period. Patch testing was done on the upper back using Finn chambers containing 0.01% DPC, and results were scored after 6 days according to International Contact Dermatitis Research Group standards. Alopecia areata with under or over 50% scalp involvement, alopecia totalis and alopecia universalis were represented in the patient cohort, which was mostly female. Libraries were pooled for sequencing, and per-sample TCR yields varied mainly because of small differences in library volumes within the pool. In alopecia patients, the study followed how the peripheral blood TCR repertoire changed in vivo over primary and secondary sensitization to diphenylcyclopropenone (DPC), a hapten. Patient blood was sampled pre-sensitization (week 0) and at 2, 6 and about 24 weeks after DPC sensitization. Blood for TCR sequencing was provided by twenty-nine alopecia patients at one to four time points (pre-sensitization, 2, 6 and 24 weeks).

Worth noting for this clonotype: The antigen it binds to is not known. Per-base qualities were not stored, and no clone one base away is much larger.

Overall results and qualifications from the work: The number of TCRs above 1 in 1000 frequency did not change with DPC sensitization; there was no evidence of global repertoire structure alterations. All patients had alopecia, a presumed autoimmune disease, so their immune response might differ from that of healthy individuals. After repeated subsampling, changes were observed in the strength of the expansion versus patch-test correlation and in the threshold at which the correlation became significant. Patch test score correlated positively with the number of PT1 expanded TCRs, reaching significance at thresholds 8, 16 and 32 but not at 4. Expanded TCRs formed significantly more large CDR3 similarity clusters than pre-sensitization or healthy control sets, consistent with antigen-driven responses.

CDR1 MNHEY and CDR2 SVGAGI were looked up in the germline V gene. The CDR3 covers 14 residues, taking in both the cysteine and the phenylalanine. Only the CDR3 region is kept as DNA, spanning 42 bases read in frame from base 1. V is cut by 4 bases and J by 12 bases, and the space between the germline ends is 18 bases. The meaning of the sample's time point label: patch test 2, 6 weeks after DPC sensitization. Explained via the paper, the treatment or condition label denotes: therapeutic diphenylcyclopropenone sensitization with weekly scalp DPC. At each patch-test visit, blood was drawn before the patch test was applied. To be eligible, patients had to be aged 18 to 70, diagnosed with alopecia and judged suitable for DPC therapy, while pregnant patients were excluded. Total RNA was extracted from unfractionated whole blood that had been collected in Tempus Blood RNA tubes. Library prep was done by RACE. TCRdb shows the sequencer as NextSeq 500. During library preparation, unique molecular identifiers were attached to individual cDNA molecules so that TCRs could be counted quantitatively and reproducibly. Each blood RNA sample was used to sequence both TCR alpha and TCR beta chains. In the authors' own workflow: A median of about 100,000 TCRs per sample was observed, with a range of roughly 23,224 to 750,000. V, J and CDR3 annotation of the TCR reads was performed with the Decombinator software suite. For the PS versus PT1 abundance plots, all samples were subsampled to the same number of TCRs (28,000). TCRs were defined as expanded if absent before sensitization and observed at least eight times at the 2-week time point. The raw public reads went through TCRdb reprocessing: fastp at Q25, MiXCR clone calling, in-frame beta chains kept. Here each entry gathers all rows of one CDR3 protein and keeps the most common genes and DNA. Clone size and V and J calls follow TCRdb, not the original study. The sample table lists about 380,000 distinct CDR3 sequences, just under 6.5% of them with a count of one. The top ten constitute more than 5.5% of the sample.

The TCR was taken from a woman between 18 and 29 years old with alopecia areata. Some clones in this sample may be carry-over from other donors' samples. The sequenced sample was whole blood, obtained in connection with sensitization to the hapten diphenylcyclopropenone (DPC). The chain is made from TRBV6-5 and TRBJ1-4; no D gene is confidently identified. At the DNA level, the sequence is TGTGCCAGCAGTTCGGACGATGGGGATACGGAACTGTTTTTT. This codes for CASSSDDGDTELFF.